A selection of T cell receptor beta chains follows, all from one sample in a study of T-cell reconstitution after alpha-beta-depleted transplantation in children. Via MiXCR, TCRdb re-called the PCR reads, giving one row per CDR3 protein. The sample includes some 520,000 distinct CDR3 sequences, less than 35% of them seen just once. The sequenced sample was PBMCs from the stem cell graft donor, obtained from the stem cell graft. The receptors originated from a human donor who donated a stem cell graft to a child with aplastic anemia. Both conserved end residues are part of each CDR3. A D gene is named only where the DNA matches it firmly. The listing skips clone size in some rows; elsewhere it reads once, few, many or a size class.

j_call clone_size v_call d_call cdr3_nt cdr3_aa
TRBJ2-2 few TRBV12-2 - TGTGCAAGTCGCTTTTATAGGGATTACACCGGGGAGCTGTTTTTT CASRFYRDYTGELFF
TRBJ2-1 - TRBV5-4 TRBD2 TGTGCCAGCAGCTTGGACGGACTAGCGGGATGGAATGAGCAGTTCTTC CASSLDGLAGWNEQFF
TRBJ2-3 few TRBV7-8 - TGTGCCAGCAGCTCCTCCCGGCACACAGATACGCAGTATTTT CASSSSRHTDTQYF
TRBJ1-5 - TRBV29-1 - TGCAGCGTTGTTTATGGCAATCAGCCCCAGCATTTT CSVVYGNQPQHF
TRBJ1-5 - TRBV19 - TGTGCCAGTAGTATTTTCGGGACAAATAGCAATCAGCCCCAGCATTTT CASSIFGTNSNQPQHF
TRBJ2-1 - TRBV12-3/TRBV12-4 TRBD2 TGTGCCAGCAGTGTGCTGGGACTAGCGGGAGATTATGAGCAGTTCTTC CASSVLGLAGDYEQFF
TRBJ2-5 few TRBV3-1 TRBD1 TGTGCCAGCAGCCAATTTGGACAGGGCGGAGAGACCCAGTACTTC CASSQFGQGGETQYF
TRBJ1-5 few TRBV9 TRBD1 TGTGCCAGCAGCTCCGGACAGGGGAATGGCAATCAGCCCCAGCATTTT CASSSGQGNGNQPQHF
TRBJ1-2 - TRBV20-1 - TGCATGGGGCGGAGGGCAGACGGGGACTATGGCTACACCTTC CMGRRADGDYGYTF
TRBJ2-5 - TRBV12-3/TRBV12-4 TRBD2 TGTGCCAGCAATCAAGAAGCGGGAGAGGATCGAGAGACCCAGTACTTC CASNQEAGEDRETQYF